These T cell receptor beta chains were read from a single sample in a study of radiotherapy plus CTLA-4 blockade in lung cancer. Repertoires were generated with immunoSEQ multiplex PCR, while TCRdb's copy carries only in-frame clones and drops some. Of roughly 71,000 clones listed, around four fifths are singletons. The sample was peripheral blood, taken from a patient treated with radiotherapy plus ipilimumab. The receptor set was obtained from a human donor with non-small cell lung cancer who had a complete response to radiotherapy plus ipilimumab. Each CDR3 is given with its conserved first and last residue. Fields, in order: V gene, D gene, clone size, J gene, CDR3 DNA, CDR3 protein. A D gene is named only where the DNA matches it firmly. Part of the rows lack a size; the others show once, few, many or a class for expanded clones.

TRBV7-2	TRBD1	few	TRBJ2-3	TGTGCCAGCAGCAAGGACAGGGGATCAGATACGCAGTATTTT	CASSKDRGSDTQYF
TRBV7-8	.	.	TRBJ2-1	TGTGCCAGCAGCCCCGGCGGTTTGGGGAACAATGAGCAGTTCTTC	CASSPGGLGNNEQFF
TRBV5-1	.	.	TRBJ2-1	TGCGCCAGCAGCGGGGACCTGGATGCATATGAGCAGTTCTTC	CASSGDLDAYEQFF
TRBV11-3	TRBD2	.	TRBJ2-3	TGTGCCAGCAGCTTAGGGGGACTAGCCTCAGATACGCAGTATTTT	CASSLGGLASDTQYF
TRBV30	.	.	TRBJ2-5	TGTGCCTGGGGTACAGGGGGGGAGATCCAGTACTTC	CAWGTGGEIQYF
TRBV2	.	few	TRBJ1-3	TGTGCCAGCAGTCGGACCGTAAGCTCTGGAAACACCATATATTTT	CASSRTVSSGNTIYF
TRBV7-2	.	.	TRBJ2-2	TGTGCCAGCAGCTTAGTAGTGCTTTCCGGGGAGCTGTTTTTT	CASSLVVLSGELFF
TRBV19	.	once	TRBJ1-5	TGTGCCAGTAGTATAGTGGGGGGCGGCTTCCAGGCCCAGCATTTT	CASSIVGGGFQAQHF
TRBV10-2	TRBD1	.	TRBJ1-1	TGCGCCAGCAGGACAGGGGGATTGGTGAACACTGAAGCTTTCTTT	CASRTGGLVNTEAFF
TRBV7-8	.	.	TRBJ2-5	TGTGCCAGCAGCTCAGGGTACCAAGAGACCCAGTACTTC	CASSSGYQETQYF
TRBV19	TRBD1	.	TRBJ2-5	TGTGCCAGTAGAGCGGGACAGGGGGCTGAGACCCAGTACTTC	CASRAGQGAETQYF
TRBV2	.	.	TRBJ2-7	TGTGCTTCAGTGACTGAAACCTACGAGCAGTACTTC	CASVTETYEQYF
TRBV29-1	.	.	TRBJ2-6	TGCAGCGCCTTTGGGGGCTCTGGGGCCAACGTCCTGACTTTC	CSAFGGSGANVLTF
TRBV2	TRBD2	once	TRBJ2-3	TGTGCCGGAGGACTAGCGACTAGCACAGATACGCAGTATTTT	CAGGLATSTDTQYF
TRBV11-3	.	.	TRBJ2-2	TGTGCCAGCAGCTTTGACCAGGCCGGGGAGCTGTTTTTT	CASSFDQAGELFF
TRBV5-8	.	once	TRBJ1-1	TGTGCCAGCAGCCATTGGGGGGGGGACACTGAAGCTTTCTTT	CASSHWGGDTEAFF
TRBV7-2	TRBD1	.	TRBJ2-5	TGTGCCAGCAGCTTAGCGCGGTTTGGAGACAGGGGAGAGACCCAGTACTTC	CASSLARFGDRGETQYF
TRBV9	TRBD2	.	TRBJ2-3	TGTGCCAGCAGCGCCTCAGGACTAGCGGACTTCGGAGATACGCAGTATTTT	CASSASGLADFGDTQYF
TRBV2	TRBD2	.	TRBJ2-3	TGTGCCAGCAGTGGGGGGACTAGCGCCGATGCGAGGGGCACAGATACGCAGTATTTT	CASSGGTSADARGTDTQYF
TRBV29-1	.	.	TRBJ2-3	TGCAGCGTTGCACCCTCTGGACTTTCTGATACGCAGTATTTT	CSVAPSGLSDTQYF
TRBV5-1	TRBD1	medium-sized	TRBJ2-2	TGCGCCAGCAGCGGGGACAGGGGGGAGCTGTTTTTT	CASSGDRGELFF
TRBV7-2	.	once	TRBJ2-3	TGTGCCAGCAGCCCCGGGACCATCGCAGATACGCAGTATTTT	CASSPGTIADTQYF
TRBV6-6	.	.	TRBJ1-3	TGTGCCAGCAGTTACGGGGGAAGTGGAAACACCATATATTTT	CASSYGGSGNTIYF
TRBV10-1	TRBD2	.	TRBJ2-1	TGCGCCAGCTCTAGCGGGAGTATTGAGCAGTTCTTC	CASSSGSIEQFF
TRBV9	TRBD2	.	TRBJ2-1	TGTGCCAGCAGCTCGAGCCCAGGGACTAGCGGGAGGTCTGATGAGCAGTTCTTC	CASSSSPGTSGRSDEQFF
TRBV5-4	.	.	TRBJ1-5	TGTGCCAGCAGCTATTCGGGGGGACCCCAGCATTTT	CASSYSGGPQHF
TRBV15	TRBD1	.	TRBJ2-5	TGTGCCACCAGCAGACCCCGGGACAGGGGACGACAAGAGACCCAGTACTTC	CATSRPRDRGRQETQYF
TRBV27	TRBD2	.	TRBJ2-1	TGTGCCAGCAGCCCAAGCGGGAGGGCCTTACGGTTCTTC	CASSPSGRALRFF
TRBV30	.	.	TRBJ2-1	TGTGCCTGGAGTGTACAGGGTCTAGTCGGAAATGAGCAGTTCTTC	CAWSVQGLVGNEQFF
TRBV2	TRBD1	.	TRBJ2-2	TGTGCCAGCAGGAAGACAGGGGGAAACACCGGGGAGCTGTTTTTT	CASRKTGGNTGELFF
TRBV30	.	.	TRBJ1-5	TGTGCCTGGAGTGTACGGGGGATACAGCCCCAGCATTTT	CAWSVRGIQPQHF
TRBV13	.	.	TRBJ2-1	TGTGCCAGCAGCCTCCGGGACCGTGACAATGAGCAGTTCTTC	CASSLRDRDNEQFF
TRBV6-5	.	.	TRBJ2-3	TGTGCCAGCAGTTACTCTGGGGGAACCCGCACAGATACGCAGTATTTT	CASSYSGGTRTDTQYF
TRBV5-5	.	.	TRBJ1-5	TGTGCCAGCAGCTTAGGCTCGAACAATCAGCCCCAGCATTTT	CASSLGSNNQPQHF
TRBV7-9	.	.	TRBJ2-1	TGTGCCAGCAGCTTAGTCAGGGGATATTACAATGAGCAGTTCTTC	CASSLVRGYYNEQFF
TRBV29-1	.	.	TRBJ2-5	TGCAGCGGCGGGGTAGGGGAGACCCAGTACTTC	CSGGVGETQYF
TRBV7-2	.	.	TRBJ1-2	TGTGCCAGCAGCTTGGGGGGGCTAGGTGGCTACACCTTC	CASSLGGLGGYTF
TRBV2	TRBD2	.	TRBJ2-3	TGTGCCAGCAGTGAGGGACTAGGCTCCGATACGCAGTATTTT	CASSEGLGSDTQYF
TRBV15	TRBD2	.	TRBJ2-5	TGTGCCACAGATAGCGGGAGGGCCGTAAACCAAGAGACCCAGTACTTC	CATDSGRAVNQETQYF
TRBV6-5	.	.	TRBJ2-3	TGTGCCAGCAGTTATTTCGTTTTCGCAGATACGCAGTATTTT	CASSYFVFADTQYF
TRBV29-1	.	.	TRBJ1-3	TGCAGCGTTGAAGAACAGACCATCTCTGGAAACCCCATATATTTT	CSVEEQTISGNPIYF
TRBV2	.	once	TRBJ1-2	TGTGCCAGCAGTGGAGATGGAAGTTACACCTTC	CASSGDGSYTF
TRBV28	.	.	TRBJ1-1	TGTGCCAGCAGTTTATGGGACACTGAAGCTTTCTTT	CASSLWDTEAFF
TRBV6-5	TRBD1	.	TRBJ1-1	TGTGCCAGCTCGGGGACAGCATCTAAAGCTTTCTTT	CASSGTASKAFF
TRBV5-8	.	.	TRBJ2-4	TGTGCCAGCAGCTCTCATGAGGTAGCCAAAAACATTCAGTACTTC	CASSSHEVAKNIQYF
TRBV9	.	.	TRBJ2-2	TGTGCCAGCAGCGCACCGGGACTTAACACCGGGGAGCTGTTTTTT	CASSAPGLNTGELFF
TRBV9	TRBD1	.	TRBJ1-3	TGTGCCAGCAGCATAGAGGACAGGCTCTCTGGAAACACCATATATTTT	CASSIEDRLSGNTIYF
TRBV5-1	.	.	TRBJ1-3	TGCGCCAGCACCCTAGGAGGGAGCTCTGGAAACACCATATATTTT	CASTLGGSSGNTIYF
TRBV11-3	.	.	TRBJ2-2	TGTGCCAGTACCAACAGGAGGAACACCGGGGAGCTGTTTTTT	CASTNRRNTGELFF
TRBV27	.	.	TRBJ1-2	TGTGCCAGCAGTGATACTAAGAGGGACTATGGCTACACCTTC	CASSDTKRDYGYTF
TRBV4-3	TRBD2	.	TRBJ2-1	TGCGCCAGCAGCCAAGATCAAGCGGGGGCCTCCTACAATGAGCAGTTCTTC	CASSQDQAGASYNEQFF
TRBV7-6	TRBD2	.	TRBJ2-2	TGTGCCAGCAGCACGCCCACCGGGACTAGCGGGAGAGAGAACGCCGGGGAGCTGTTTTTT	CASSTPTGTSGRENAGELFF